These 24 T cell receptor beta chains originate from one sample sequenced in a study of shared clonotypes between healthy human individuals. Some clones are missing from TCRdb's copy, which holds only in-frame ones; the method was immunoSEQ multiplex PCR. The sample includes about 2 million clones, just under 95% of them seen just once. Terminally differentiated effector memory CD45RA+ cells were excluded by CCR7 positive selection of CD45RO-negative cells. The sequenced sample consisted of naive CD8+ T cells sorted from blood. The source is a man aged 18 to 30 in good health.

The chain couples TRBV14 to TRBJ1-3, with a possible D match to TRBD1 (5 bases). Germline-derived CDR1 and CDR2 are SGHDN and FVKESK. The CDR3 is 16 residues long. Trimming removed 4 bases from V and 0 bases from J, with 13 bases in between. For the CDR3, the DNA is TGTGCCAGCAGCCCGGGACGCTTCGGCTCTGGAAACACCATATATTTT. Its protein product is CASSPGRFGSGNTIYF.

V and J are TRBV30 and TRBJ1-3; no clear D. The V and J ends lost 1 base and 7 bases respectively, with 8 bases between them. This CDR3 contains 12 residues. The germline CDR1 and CDR2 sequences are GTSNPN and SVGIG (reference sequence). DNA of the CDR3: TGTGCCTGGAGTGATGCCGGGAACACCATATATTTT. Amino acid sequence: CAWSDAGNTIYF.

The chain carries TRBV4-1 and TRBJ2-5; D is perhaps TRBD2 (5 bases). Per germline, CDR1 MGHRA and CDR2 YSYEKL. CDR3 size: 13 residues. V lost 4 bases, J lost 4 bases, and 10 bases lay in between. The CDR3 reads CASSPERGETQYF. For the CDR3, the DNA is TGCGCCAGCAGCCCTGAACGGGGAGAGACCCAGTACTTC.

The rearrangement joins TRBV13 to TRBJ2-4, with D maybe TRBD1 (5 bases). Looked up from germline, CDR1 is PRHDT and CDR2 is FYEKMQ (reference sequence). Trimming shortened V by 5 bases and J by 3 bases, and 14 bases separated the two germline ends. The CDR3 runs 15 residues. CDR3 DNA: TGTGCCAGCAGCCTGGCAGGGAATGTCAAAAACATTCAGTACTTC. This sequence encodes CASSLAGNVKNIQYF.

The chain has TRBV7-9 and TRBJ2-7; D uncertain. This CDR3 is built from 14 residues. The ends were cut back, 1 base at V and 1 base at J, with 8 bases in the middle. Germline V gene data show CDR1 as SEHNR and CDR2 as FQNEAQ (reference sequence). The CDR3 DNA is TGTGCCAGCAGCTTAGACAGTGGGTCCTACGAGCAGTACTTC. Its translation is CASSLDSGSYEQYF.

The chain carries TRBV7-9 and TRBJ1-2; perhaps TRBD1 as D (5 bases). V lost 5 bases to trimming and J lost 5 bases, with 12 bases between them. Germline V CDR1 and CDR2: SEHNR, FQNEAQ (reference sequence). This CDR3 region has 13 residues. CDR3 amino acids: CASSTSQGYGYTF. For the CDR3, the DNA is TGTGCCAGCAGCACCTCCCAGGGTTATGGCTACACCTTC.

The gene calls are TRBV4-1 and TRBJ2-7; D gene uncertain. The CDR3 extends over 15 amino acids. V was pared by 0 bases and J by 2 bases, with 11 bases between. Per germline, CDR1 MGHRA and CDR2 YSYEKL. The CDR3 reads CASSQEPFLPYEQYF. For the CDR3, the DNA is TGCGCCAGCAGCCAAGAACCTTTCTTACCCTACGAGCAGTACTTC.

This clone was recorded once. This chain joins TRBV27 and TRBJ2-7; 12 bases match TRBD2. The ends lost 7 bases at V and 5 bases at J; junction bases unmatched: 6. CDR1 is MNHEY, CDR2 SMNVEV, per germline (reference sequence). CDR3 length equals 14 residues. The CDR3 region is CASTLTSGGNEQYF. The DNA for the CDR3 is TGTGCCAGCACCTTGACTAGCGGGGGAAACGAGCAGTACTTC.

This clone has just one count. J is TRBJ1-2 and V is TRBV6-4; 7 nucleotides agree with TRBD1. V gave up 4 bases and J gave up 2 bases; unmatched junction bases: 7. The CDR3 contains 15 residues. CDR1 and CDR2 from the germline V gene are MRHNA and SNTAGT. The CDR3 nucleotides read TGTGCCAGCAGTGTCCCCGGGACAGACAACTATGGCTACACCTTC. This gives the protein CASSVPGTDNYGYTF.

As regards this clone: The same CDR3 is also encoded by other DNA sequences in this sample. The gene calls are TRBV7-9 and TRBJ1-3, with D unresolved. Trimming shortened V by 3 bases and J by 0 bases, and 6 bases separated the two germline ends. The germline gives CDR1 SEHNR, CDR2 FQNEAQ (reference sequence). CDR3 size: 14 residues. CDR3 sequence reads: CASSLGSSGNTIYF. The CDR3 region has the DNA TGTGCCAGCAGCTTGGGGAGCTCTGGAAACACCATATATTTT.

The chain couples TRBV6-4 to TRBJ1-5; D uncertain. This CDR3 contains 14 residues. Germline loops: CDR1 MRHNA, CDR2 SNTAGT. V lost 5 bases to trimming and J lost 7 bases, with 15 bases between them. For the CDR3, the DNA is TGTGCCAGCAGTCAACATTTTGGAGGGCAGCCCCAGCATTTT. Its protein is CASSQHFGGQPQHF.

This clone was recorded once. The chain couples TRBV4-1 to TRBJ2-5; D tentatively reads TRBD1 or TRBD2 (5 bases each). The CDR3 is made up of 17 amino acids. V lost 0 bases to trimming and J lost 0 bases, with 14 bases between them. CDR1 is MGHRA and CDR2 is YSYEKL in the germline V gene. DNA for the CDR3: TGCGCCAGCAGCCAAGATCCGCATCGGGGCTACCAAGAGACCCAGTACTTC. Protein product: CASSQDPHRGYQETQYF.

The chain combines TRBV16 with TRBJ2-2, with 9 bases lining up with TRBD1. From germline, CDR1 is KGHSY and CDR2 FQNENV. The trim removed 8 bases at V and 2 bases at J, leaving 3 bases unmatched. This CDR3 comprises 14 residues. CDR3 DNA: TGTGCCAGCCGGGACAGGGCAAACACCGGGGAGCTGTTTTTT. Protein: CASRDRANTGELFF.

This clone was seen a handful of times. This sample also contains other DNA sequences that code for the same CDR3. V usage is TRBV5-1 and J usage is TRBJ1-1; D is unclear. Germline loops: CDR1 SGHRS, CDR2 YFSETQ. The CDR3 extends over 14 amino acids. V shed 0 bases and J shed 0 bases, with 6 bases lying between them. The CDR3 is CASSLGAMNTEAFF. DNA of the CDR3: TGCGCCAGCAGCTTGGGGGCGATGAACACTGAAGCTTTCTTT.

With regard to this clone: At the DNA level, this CDR3 is encoded by other sequences in the same sample as well. J is TRBJ2-3 and V is TRBV6-6; no reliable D call. Germline V CDR1 and CDR2: MNHNY, SVGAGI (reference sequence). With 3 bases removed from V and 4 bases from J, the gap between germline ends came to 11 bases. CDR3 size: 14 residues. In DNA form, the CDR3 reads TGTGCCAGCAGTTATTCTAGTGGCGCAGATACGCAGTATTTT. Translation: CASSYSSGADTQYF.

Notes on this clone: Other DNA sequences in the sample encode the same CDR3. The CDR3 DNA reads as TGTGCCAGCAGCGTAGTGGGGTCGGGGTACCAAGAGACCCAGTACTTC. This gives the protein CASSVVGSGYQETQYF. The genes are TRBV9 and TRBJ2-5, with TRBD2 as a possible D gene (5 bases). The germline CDR1 and CDR2 sequences are SGDLS and YYNGEE. V lost 0 bases and J lost 0, with 12 bases in between. This CDR3 is built from 16 residues.

The J gene is TRBJ1-5, the V gene TRBV21-1; TRBD1, the table's D call, lacks a check against the DNA. TRBV21-1 counts as a pseudogene. CDR3 length: 19 residues. The CDR3, as DNA: TGTGCCAGCAGCAAAGGGCGGACGGACAGGACCTATAGCAATCAGCCCCAGCATTTT. Its protein product is CASSKGRTDRTYSNQPQHF.

This clone was found once. The CDR3 loop is CASSPRQGAREEKLFF. In nucleotides, the CDR3 is TGTGCCAGCAGCCCTCGACAGGGGGCGCGAGAGGAAAAACTGTTTTTT. The genes are TRBV9 and TRBJ1-4; 10 bases match TRBD1. Trimming removed 4 bases from V and 8 bases from J; junction bases left unmatched: 11. The CDR3 consists of 16 residues. CDR1 and CDR2 from the germline V gene are SGDLS and YYNGEE. The full variable domain, completed using reference TRBV9 and TRBJ1-4, is DSGVTQTPKHLITATGQRVTLRCSPRSGDLSVYWYQQSLDQGLQFLIQYYNGEERAKGNILERFSAQQFPDLHSELNLSSLELGDSALYFCASSPRQGAREEKLFFGSGTQLSVL.

The chain couples TRBV9 to TRBJ1-5; tentatively, D is TRBD1 (5 bases). Trimming took off 1 base at V and 0 bases at J, with 11 bases between the two ends. The germline gives CDR1 SGDLS, CDR2 YYNGEE. The CDR3 spans 16 residues. The CDR3 DNA sequence: TGTGCCAGCAGCGTAAACGGGGACTCTAGCAATCAGCCCCAGCATTTT. Its protein product is CASSVNGDSSNQPQHF.

This chain joins TRBV7-9 and TRBJ2-7; no clear D gene. V lost 1 base, J lost 2 bases, and 12 bases lay in between. The CDR3 is 15 residues long. Germline values: CDR1 SEHNR, CDR2 FQNEAQ (reference sequence). The CDR3: CASSLGPADPYEQYF. Written as DNA, the CDR3 is TGTGCCAGCAGCTTAGGTCCGGCAGACCCCTACGAGCAGTACTTC.

Regarding this clone: Within the sample, other DNA sequences also encode this same CDR3. The J gene is TRBJ2-3, the V gene TRBV7-9; maybe TRBD2 (5 bases). With 4 bases removed from V and 3 bases from J, the gap between germline ends came to 8 bases. CDR1 is SEHNR, CDR2 FQNEAQ, per germline (reference sequence). This CDR3 is 13 amino acids long. CDR3 DNA sequence: TGTGCCAGCAGCTCGGACTCAACAGATACGCAGTATTTT. The encoded protein is CASSSDSTDTQYF.

In this sample, this clone turned up many times. The J gene is TRBJ2-1, the V gene TRBV5-4, with 13 bases that match TRBD2. Germline assignment: CDR1 SGHNT and CDR2 YYREEE (reference sequence). The CDR3 has 17 amino acids. V shed 0 bases and J 8 bases; nucleotides not matched to a gene: 8. The CDR3 nucleotides read TGTGCCAGCAGCTTGGCCTCCGGACTAGCGGGAGTGGATGAGCAGTTCTTC. This gives the protein CASSLASGLAGVDEQFF.

Notes on this clone: A junction end diverges from the germline sequence, so it may reflect a read error. The rearrangement joins TRBV30 to TRBJ1-1; D is uncertain. CDR3 length: 11 amino acids. The germline V gene has CDR1 GTSNPN and CDR2 SVGIG (reference sequence). CDR3 nucleotides: TGTGCCTGGAGTCCGGGCCTGGAAGGTTTCTTT. Translated: CAWSPGLEGFF.

The genes are TRBV13 and TRBJ1-6, with unresolved D. This CDR3 is 15 amino acids long. The V gene's germline CDR1 is PRHDT and CDR2 FYEKMQ (reference sequence). V lost 5 bases to trimming and J lost 0 bases, with 8 bases between them. DNA for the CDR3: TGTGCCAGCAGCCTAGAGAGCTCCTATAATTCACCCCTCCACTTT. Translating gives CASSLESSYNSPLHF.